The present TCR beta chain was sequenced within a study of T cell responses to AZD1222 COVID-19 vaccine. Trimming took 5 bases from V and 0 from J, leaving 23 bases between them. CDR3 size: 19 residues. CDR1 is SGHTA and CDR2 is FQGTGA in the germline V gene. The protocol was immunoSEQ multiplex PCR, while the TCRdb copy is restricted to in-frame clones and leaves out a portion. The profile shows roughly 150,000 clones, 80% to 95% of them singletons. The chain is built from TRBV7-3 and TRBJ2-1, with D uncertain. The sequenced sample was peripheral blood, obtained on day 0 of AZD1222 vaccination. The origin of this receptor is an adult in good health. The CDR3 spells CASSRYSRSVGSSYNEQFF. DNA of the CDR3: TGTGCCAGCAGCCGATACTCGCGCTCGGTGGGCAGCTCCTACAATGAGCAGTTCTTC.